Below, 16 T cell receptor beta chains from the same sample are listed, as sequenced in a study of shared clonotypes between healthy human individuals. The assay was immunoSEQ multiplex PCR, and TCRdb's table has in-frame clones only and misses some. The table shows over a million clones, with about 70% occurring only once. Specimen: memory CD4+ T cells sorted from blood. Subset reported: CD45RA-negative fraction. The receptors originated from a man aged 18 to 29 in good health.

V usage is TRBV9 and J usage is TRBJ1-4, with a possible D match to TRBD1 (6 bases). There are 18 residues in the CDR3. Germline loops: CDR1 SGDLS, CDR2 YYNGEE. V lost 4 bases and J lost 0, with 19 bases in between. This CDR3 reads CASSPRGGAISTNEKLFF. In nucleotides, the CDR3 is TGTGCCAGCAGCCCTCGGGGGGGGGCTATCTCAACTAATGAAAAACTGTTTTTT.

In regard to this clone: Other DNA sequences from this sample encode an identical CDR3 as well. The J gene is TRBJ2-1, the V gene TRBV5-1; unclear D gene. The CDR3 covers 14 residues. With 0 bases removed from V and 2 bases from J, the gap between germline ends came to 6 bases. Germline V lookup: CDR1 SGHRS, CDR2 YFSETQ. CDR3 DNA: TGCGCCAGCAGCTTGGAGGGCCCCTACAATGAGCAGTTCTTC. This codes for CASSLEGPYNEQFF.

Comment on this clone: Other DNA sequences in the same sample also yield this CDR3. For the CDR3, the DNA is TGCGCCAGCAGCTTGACCAGCGGGTCGATCTACGAGCAGTACTTC. Translation gives CASSLTSGSIYEQYF. The genes are TRBV5-1 and TRBJ2-7; D is perhaps TRBD2 (6 bases). Trimming shortened V by 1 base and J by 3 bases, and 14 bases separated the two germline ends. Germline V gene data show CDR1 as SGHRS and CDR2 as YFSETQ. The CDR3 covers 15 residues.

The rearrangement joins TRBV4-3 to TRBJ2-2; 11 bases match TRBD2. Trimming cost V 2 bases and J 4 bases; bases outside gene matches: 6. The CDR3 runs 17 residues. Per the germline V gene, CDR1 is LGHNA and CDR2 is YSLEER. The CDR3 sequence: CASSQLPTSGSTGELFF. CDR3 nucleotides: TGCGCCAGCAGCCAATTACCAACTAGCGGGAGCACCGGGGAGCTGTTTTTT.

This clone was counted a few times. The rearrangement uses TRBV2 and TRBJ1-1; D is uncertain. This CDR3 contains 15 residues. Trimming removed 4 bases from V and 5 bases from J, with 17 bases in between. Per germline, CDR1 SNHLY and CDR2 FYNNEI. CDR3: CASSASSGGGTEAFF. CDR3 DNA sequence: TGTGCCAGCAGTGCATCCTCGGGAGGAGGGACTGAAGCTTTCTTT.

This chain uses TRBV6-6 with TRBJ2-6, with D maybe TRBD1 (6 bases). The V and J ends lost 6 bases and 4 bases respectively, with 16 bases between them. Germline V gene sequence: CDR1 MNHNY, CDR2 SVGAGI (reference sequence). The CDR3 length is 16 residues. The CDR3 reads CASRPRQDAGANVLTF. The CDR3 nucleotides read TGTGCCAGCAGGCCCCGACAGGACGCGGGGGCCAACGTCCTGACTTTC.

The chain recombines TRBV6-1 with TRBJ2-7; D gene ambiguous. Germline loops: CDR1 MNHNS, CDR2 SASEGT. The V end lost 7 bases, the J end lost 3 bases, and 10 bases lay between the germline ends. This CDR3 spans 12 amino acids. This CDR3 is CASMAFYYEQYF. The DNA of the CDR3 is TGTGCCAGCATGGCTTTTTACTACGAGCAGTACTTC.

This sequence joins TRBV11-2 and TRBJ2-3; 10 bases are a match to TRBD2. Germline loops: CDR1 SGHAT, CDR2 FQNNGV. The trim removed 0 bases at V and 6 bases at J, leaving 6 bases unmatched. This CDR3 comprises 16 residues. Written as DNA, the CDR3 is TGTGCCAGCAGCTTAGACCCAGCGGGAGGGCGGGATACGCAGTATTTT. Protein sequence: CASSLDPAGGRDTQYF.

The gene calls are TRBV7-2 and TRBJ2-5, with 7 bases fitting TRBD2. The CDR3 extends over 14 amino acids. Unmatched junction bases numbered 6, after V lost 3 bases and J lost 5 bases. Germline V CDR1 and CDR2: SGHTA, FQGNSA. CDR3 protein: CASSFQSGAETQYF. The CDR3 nucleotides are TGTGCCAGCAGCTTCCAGAGCGGGGCTGAGACCCAGTACTTC.

The rearrangement uses TRBV5-5 and TRBJ1-1; possibly TRBD1 for D (6 bases). The V gene's germline CDR1 is SGHKS and CDR2 YYEKEE (reference sequence). Between the trimmed V and J ends, which lost 6 bases and 0 bases, there was a span of 12 bases. The CDR3 has 14 residues. CDR3 DNA: TGTGCCAGCACGAAAGACAGGATGAACACTGAAGCTTTCTTT. Translating gives CASTKDRMNTEAFF.

The gene calls are TRBV13 and TRBJ2-2; 9 bases align to TRBD2. CDR1 is PRHDT and CDR2 is FYEKMQ in the germline V gene (reference sequence). CDR3 length: 14 residues. Trimming took 3 bases from V and 6 from J; bases not matched to a gene: 2. CDR3 nucleotides: TGTGCCAGCAGCTTTAGCGGGGGCGCCGGGGAGCTGTTTTTT. Protein product: CASSFSGGAGELFF. Full variable domain (rest looked up from reference TRBV13 and TRBJ2-2): AAGVIQSPRHLIKEKRETATLKCYPIPRHDTVYWYQQGPGQDPQFLISFYEKMQSDKGSIPDRFSAQQFSDYHSELNMSSLELGDSALYFCASSFSGGAGELFFGEGSRLTVL.

The gene calls are TRBV5-6 and TRBJ2-3; the match to TRBD2 covers 9 bases. The CDR3 is 15 amino acids. Unmatched junction bases numbered 7, after V lost 6 bases and J lost 2 bases. Germline V CDR1 and CDR2: SGHDT, YYEEEE. Here the CDR3 reads CASIRAGGPTDTQYF. For the CDR3, the DNA is TGTGCCAGCATCCGGGCGGGGGGGCCCACAGATACGCAGTATTTT.

The rearrangement joins TRBV29-1 to TRBJ1-4; the D gene is possibly TRBD1 (6 bases). V dropped 0 bases and J dropped 8 bases, with 16 bases sitting between them. The germline CDR1 and CDR2 sequences are SQVTM and ANQGSEA. The CDR3 consists of 15 residues. CDR3 protein: CSVEDPGGVGEKLFF. The DNA for the CDR3 is TGCAGCGTTGAAGATCCGGGGGGCGTGGGGGAAAAACTGTTTTTT.

The chain couples TRBV11-3 to TRBJ2-1; no clear D gene. From germline, CDR1 is SGHNT and CDR2 YENEEA. V lost 5 bases to trimming and J lost 5 bases, with 7 bases between them. The CDR3 covers 12 residues. This CDR3 reads CASSRQDNEQFF. CDR3 bases: TGTGCCAGCAGCCGACAAGACAATGAGCAGTTCTTC.

The rearrangement uses TRBV6-5 and TRBJ1-2; 8 bases are shared with TRBD1. V was pared by 8 bases and J by 4 bases, with 9 bases of the junction left unmatched. This CDR3 is 14 amino acids long. CDR1 MNHEY and CDR2 SVGAGI come from the germline V gene. The CDR3 DNA follows: TGTGCCAGCTTACATACAGGGGGAGGCTATGGCTACACCTTC. It encodes CASLHTGGGYGYTF.

Comments on this clone: In the same sample, other DNA sequences code for this CDR3. V is TRBV14 and J is TRBJ2-3; no firm D call. The CDR3 is made up of 11 amino acids. The germline V and J ends were trimmed by 3 bases and 2 bases, with 0 bases remaining between them. From germline, CDR1 is SGHDN and CDR2 FVKESK. CDR3: CASSHTDTQYF. CDR3 in DNA: TGTGCCAGCAGCCACACAGATACGCAGTATTTT.